These 24 T cell receptor beta chains originate from one sample sequenced in a study of cytomegalovirus exposure and HLA in healthy donors. PCR amplification relied on 60 Vbeta primers (plus 13 Jbeta primers). Data came from immunoSEQ multiplex PCR; TCRdb stores just in-frame clones and leaves some out. This sample carries tens of thousands of clones, more than 55% of them seen once, and the ten largest clones take roughly 5.5%. Input material: PBMCs. The origin of the receptors is a boy younger than 18 in good health and CMV-seropositive.

This clone came up a few times. The CDR3 region has the DNA TGTGCCAGCAGTTGGGGACAGGGAGAGACTGAAGCTTTCTTT. It specifies CASSWGQGETEAFF. The V call is TRBV6-5, the J call TRBJ1-1; TRBD1 agrees at 9 bases. The ends lost 4 bases at V and 5 bases at J; junction bases unmatched: 5. Germline V gives CDR1 MNHEY, CDR2 SVGAGI. The CDR3 is 14 residues long.

The V call is TRBV19, the J call TRBJ1-5; the match to TRBD1 covers 9 bases. Looked up from germline, CDR1 is LNHDA and CDR2 is SQIVND (reference sequence). The junction had 9 bases not matched to a gene; V was cut back by 7 bases and J by 5 bases. The CDR3 has 15 residues. CDR3 in amino acids: CASNPSGQGYQPQHF. Here the CDR3 DNA reads TGTGCCAGTAACCCCTCGGGACAGGGTTATCAGCCCCAGCATTTT.

This chain uses TRBV18 with TRBJ1-2; 7 nucleotides match TRBD1. V was clipped by 3 bases and J by 6 bases; unmatched bases: 19. CDR3 length: 18 amino acids. Per germline, CDR1 KGHSH and CDR2 LQKENI. This chain's CDR3 is CASSPTLMDRTMFHGYTF. DNA of the CDR3: TGTGCCAGCTCACCTACCCTCATGGACAGGACCATGTTTCATGGCTACACCTTC.

To note about this clone: Germline is not matched at one junction end, which may reflect a read error. This chain joins TRBV2 and TRBJ1-2, with TRBD1 as a possible D gene (5 bases). The germline V gene encodes CDR1 SNHLY and CDR2 FYNNEI. This CDR3 contains 12 residues. The CDR3 loop reads CASSVQGYGYPF. Here the CDR3 DNA reads TGTGCCAGCAGTGTTCAGGGTTATGGCTACCCCTTC.

The chain joins TRBV5-1 to TRBJ2-3, with a weak D call TRBD1 (5 bases). There are 15 residues in the CDR3. CDR1 and CDR2 (germline): SGHRS, YFSETQ. Deletions cut 0 bases from V and 4 bases from J, with 12 bases between. CDR3 amino acids: CASSLAGQGSDTQYF. As DNA, the CDR3 is TGCGCCAGCAGCTTGGCCGGGCAGGGTTCAGATACGCAGTATTTT.

The chain recombines TRBV30 with TRBJ1-1; no firm D call. The CDR3 runs 14 residues. The V end was cut by 2 bases, the J end by 8 bases, with 18 bases between. CDR1 and CDR2 from the germline V gene are GTSNPN and SVGIG (reference sequence). CDR3: CAWSSFRLRREAFF. CDR3 coding DNA: TGTGCCTGGAGTTCGTTTCGTCTTAGGAGGGAAGCTTTCTTT. The full variable domain, rest sourced from reference TRBV30 and TRBJ1-1, is SQTIHQWPATLVQPVGSPLSLECTVEGTSNPNLYWYRQAAGRGLQLLFYSVGIGQISSEVPQNLSASRPQDRQFILSSKKLLLSDSGFYLCAWSSFRLRREAFFGQGTRLTVV.

The rearrangement links TRBV6-5 to TRBJ2-1; possible D gene TRBD1, 6 bases. Germline CDR1 MNHEY, CDR2 SVGAGI. The V end lost 2 bases, the J end lost 0 bases, and 11 bases lay between the germline ends. The CDR3 has 16 amino acids. DNA for the CDR3: TGTGCCAGCAGTTACGGCAGGGGAGCCTCCTACAATGAGCAGTTCTTC. It specifies CASSYGRGASYNEQFF.

The chain employs TRBV2 and TRBJ2-3; D is possibly TRBD2 (5 bases). Germline loops: CDR1 SNHLY, CDR2 FYNNEI. The germline V and J ends were trimmed by 6 bases and 2 bases, with 15 bases remaining between them. This CDR3 has 15 amino acids. CDR3 amino acids: CASRRASGNTDTQYF. DNA for the CDR3: TGTGCCAGCAGGCGGGCCAGTGGGAACACAGATACGCAGTATTTT.

The chain employs TRBV5-5 and TRBJ2-5; 11 nucleotides align to TRBD2. CDR1 SGHKS and CDR2 YYEKEE come from the germline V gene (reference sequence). The CDR3 length is 15 residues. Germline trimming cut 4 bases from V and 8 bases from J; bases unmatched to any gene: 10. CDR3 region: CASSPPGLADITQYF. The CDR3 nucleotides read TGTGCCAGCAGCCCGCCGGGACTAGCGGATATAACCCAGTACTTC.

The chain is built from TRBV18 and TRBJ1-1, with 7 bases fitting TRBD1. Germline V gene sequence: CDR1 KGHSH, CDR2 LQKENI. The CDR3 is 15 residues long. V lost 0 bases to trimming and J lost 11 bases; unmatched junction nucleotides: 12. This chain's CDR3 is CASSPPARQGAYAFF. DNA of the CDR3: TGTGCCAGCTCACCACCGGCGAGACAGGGCGCGTATGCTTTCTTT.

This clone was seen a few times. Sequence at one end of the junction differs from germline and may be a read error. The CDR3 loop reads CASRQQGYSNQPQNF. In DNA form, the CDR3 reads TGTGCCAGCAGGCAACAGGGGTATAGCAATCAGCCCCAGAATTTT. V gene TRBV6-5 combines with J gene TRBJ1-5, with 7 bases fitting TRBD1. CDR1 is MNHEY, CDR2 SVGAGI, per germline. The CDR3 length is 15 residues.

The chain has TRBV5-1 and TRBJ2-1; the D is unclear. Trimming took 0 bases from V and 4 from J, leaving 11 bases between them. CDR3 length: 15 residues. Germline CDR1 and CDR2: SGHRS and YFSETQ. The CDR3 DNA reads TGCGCCAGCAGCTTGGACGGAGAAACTTACAATGAGCAGTTCTTC. Protein: CASSLDGETYNEQFF. Full variable domain (remainder filled in from reference TRBV5-1 and TRBJ2-1): KAGVTQTPRYLIKTRGQQVTLSCSPISGHRSVSWYQQTPGQGLQFLFEYFSETQRNKGNFPGRFSGRQFSNSRSEMNVSTLELGDSALYLCASSLDGETYNEQFFGPGTRLTVL.

The chain employs TRBV6-1 and TRBJ1-1, with 9 bases aligning to TRBD1. CDR1 and CDR2 (germline): MNHNS, SASEGT. V trimming: 2 bases; J trimming: 6 bases; junction bases outside the gene matches: 4. This CDR3 is built from 14 residues. The CDR3 coding sequence is TGTGCCAGCAGTGAACCCACAGGGGGCGCTGAAGCTTTCTTT. This codes for CASSEPTGGAEAFF.

The chain carries TRBV10-2 and TRBJ2-7; 9 positions match TRBD2. V shed 7 bases, J shed 3 bases, and the junction held 10 bases outside the gene matches. The CDR3 is 15 amino acids. Germline V gene lookup returns CDR1 WSHSY and CDR2 SAAADI. CDR3 residues: CASKALAGGFYEQYF. The CDR3 bases are TGCGCCAGCAAGGCGCTGGCGGGAGGGTTCTACGAGCAGTACTTC.

The chain links TRBV5-1 to TRBJ2-5; TRBD2 agrees at 13 bases. The CDR3 loop spans 15 amino acids. Germline CDR1 is SGHRS and CDR2 is YFSETQ. V shed 4 bases, J shed 3 bases, and the junction held 3 bases outside the gene matches. The chain's CDR3 is CASSQGLAGEETQYF. CDR3 coding DNA: TGCGCCAGCAGCCAAGGACTAGCGGGAGAAGAGACCCAGTACTTC.

This chain joins TRBV12-5 and TRBJ2-7; TRBD1 matches 10 bases. This CDR3 contains 16 residues. Germline V gene sequence: CDR1 LGHNT, CDR2 FRNRAP. Unmatched junction bases numbered 14, after V lost 6 bases and J lost 6 bases. CDR3 DNA sequence: TGTGCTAGTGGATATCAAACCGGGACAGGGGCAGGCGAGCAGTACTTC. Protein: CASGYQTGTGAGEQYF.

The CDR3 region is CASSWSGQGTLEQYF. In nucleotides, the CDR3 is TGCGCCAGCAGCTGGTCGGGACAGGGGACCCTCGAGCAGTACTTC. The chain is built from TRBV5-1 and TRBJ2-7, with TRBD1 matching over 10 bases. With 3 bases clipped from V and 6 bases from J, the junction kept 9 bases outside the gene matches. This CDR3 region has 15 residues. Germline-derived CDR1 and CDR2 are SGHRS and YFSETQ.

This chain joins TRBV5-1 and TRBJ2-3; 11 bases agree with TRBD2. Germline CDR1 is SGHRS and CDR2 is YFSETQ. Losses at the gene ends were 4 bases for V and 3 bases for J; bases not matched to a gene: 7. The CDR3 contains 16 residues. CDR3 in DNA: TGCGCCAGCAGCCCACAACTAGCGGGGGAGACAGATACGCAGTATTTT. Its translation is CASSPQLAGETDTQYF.

This clone was recorded only once. The chain recombines TRBV6-1 with TRBJ2-7, with 10 bases fitting TRBD1. Germline CDR1 is MNHNS and CDR2 is SASEGT. This CDR3 contains 14 residues. J lost 6 bases, V lost 5 bases, and 7 bases had no gene match. In DNA form, the CDR3 reads TGTGCCAGCAGTCTCGCCGGGACAGGGGCCGAGCAGTACTTC. Translation: CASSLAGTGAEQYF.

Comments on this clone: Compared with germline, one end of the junction differs, possibly owing to a read error. V and J are TRBV4-3 and TRBJ1-4; 11 bases map to TRBD1. The CDR3 has 16 residues. Germline V lookup: CDR1 LGHNA, CDR2 YSLEER. CDR3 loop: CTSSQDRGQGGEKLFF. The CDR3 DNA is TGCACCAGCAGCCAAGATCGGGGACAGGGGGGGGAAAAACTGTTTTTT.

V is TRBV4-3 and J is TRBJ1-1; a possible D gene is TRBD1 (6 bases). This CDR3 is built from 14 residues. The V end lost 1 base, the J end lost 2 bases, and 8 bases lay between the germline ends. Germline loops: CDR1 LGHNA, CDR2 YSLEER. CDR3 protein: CASSQVQGNTEAFF. The CDR3 DNA is TGCGCCAGCAGCCAAGTACAGGGAAACACTGAAGCTTTCTTT.

The gene calls are TRBV6-5 and TRBJ2-5, with a possible D match to TRBD1 (5 bases). The J call is doubtful: the DNA matches TRBJ2-7 better. Germline V lookup: CDR1 MNHEY, CDR2 SVGAGI. CDR3 size: 14 residues. The CDR3 is CASSYMRTSYEQYF. In nucleotides, the CDR3 is TGTGCCAGCAGTTACATGCGGACATCCTACGAGCAGTACTTC.

The chain carries TRBV7-8 and TRBJ1-4; 8 nucleotides agree with TRBD1. With 4 bases clipped from V and 5 bases from J, the junction kept 6 bases outside the gene matches. The CDR3 runs 15 residues. The germline V gene has CDR1 SGHVS and CDR2 FQNEAQ. The CDR3 DNA reads TGTGCCAGCAGCTCGCTCCGGGACAGGAATGAAAAACTGTTTTTT. Its translation: CASSSLRDRNEKLFF.

This clone was counted a single time. This chain joins TRBV7-2 and TRBJ2-7, with TRBD2 matching 10 bases. The CDR3 covers 16 residues. Germline V lookup: CDR1 SGHTA, CDR2 FQGNSA. The V segment lost 5 bases and the J segment 0 bases; nucleotides outside the gene matches: 7. The CDR3 DNA is TGTGCCAGCAGCACCCACCTAGCGGGAGCCTCCTACGAGCAGTACTTC. The encoded protein is CASSTHLAGASYEQYF.